Shown below are 28 T cell receptor beta chains from a single sample sequenced in a study of somatic mutations in cytotoxic T cells in rheumatoid arthritis. Produced via immunoSEQ multiplex PCR; TCRdb's table is partial and in-frame only. The table includes roughly 13,000 clones, about 81% detected once. Sample: CD8+ T cells sorted from blood. The receptors here all came from an adult with rheumatoid arthritis.

The rearrangement links TRBV28 to TRBJ1-4, with 8 bases aligning to TRBD1. The germline V gene encodes CDR1 MDHEN and CDR2 SYDVKM. V lost 1 base to trimming and J lost 4 bases; unmatched junction nucleotides: 2. The CDR3 is 15 amino acids. CDR3 nucleotide sequence: TGTGCCAGCAGTTTATCGGACAGGGTTAATGAAAAACTGTTTTTT. Encoded protein: CASSLSDRVNEKLFF. The variable domain in full, with the rest retrieved from reference TRBV28 and TRBJ1-4, is DVKVTQSSRYLVKRTGEKVFLECVQDMDHENMFWYRQDPGLGLRLIYFSYDVKMKEKGDIPEGYSVSREKKERFSLILESASTNQTSMYLCASSLSDRVNEKLFFGSGTQLSVL.

The chain couples TRBV29-1 to TRBJ2-2, with D perhaps TRBD1 or TRBD2 (5 bases each). Germline CDR1 SQVTM, CDR2 ANQGSEA. This CDR3 has 17 residues. V was clipped by 4 bases and J by 2 bases, with 20 bases between them. CDR3 protein: CSVVYVGTEQNTGELFF. Here the CDR3 DNA reads TGCAGCGTTGTGTACGTGGGGACCGAACAAAACACCGGGGAGCTGTTTTTT.

In this sample, this clone turned up a few times. This chain links TRBV4-3 with TRBJ1-1, with a possible D match to TRBD1 (6 bases). This CDR3 region has 14 residues. V was trimmed by 0 bases and J by 4 bases, leaving 9 bases between them. Germline CDR1 LGHNA, CDR2 YSLEER. In DNA form, the CDR3 reads TGCGCCAGCAGCCAAGATCGCAGGGGCACTGAAGCTTTCTTT. Encoded protein: CASSQDRRGTEAFF.

The J gene is TRBJ2-7, the V gene TRBV5-4; tentatively, D is TRBD1 or TRBD2 (6 bases each). V lost 4 bases to trimming and J lost 3 bases, with 17 bases between them. The CDR3 runs to 15 residues. Germline CDR1 reads SGHNT; CDR2 reads YYREEE (reference sequence). The CDR3 region is CASSLPGGPFYEQYF. The CDR3 region has the DNA TGTGCCAGCAGCCTTCCTGGGGGGCCCTTCTACGAGCAGTACTTC.

The chain combines TRBV20-1 with TRBJ1-2; D unclear. The CDR3 extends over 10 amino acids. V lost 3 bases, J lost 5 bases, and 4 bases lay in between. Germline V gene lookup returns CDR1 DFQATT and CDR2 SNEGSKA (reference sequence). The CDR3 reads CSASFYGYTF. In DNA, the CDR3 is TGCAGTGCTAGTTTTTATGGCTACACCTTC.

V is TRBV7-6 and J is TRBJ2-1; the match to TRBD2 covers 7 bases. Unmatched junction bases numbered 2, after V lost 5 bases and J lost 4 bases. CDR1 is SGHVS and CDR2 is FNYEAQ in the germline V gene. The CDR3 consists of 13 residues. The CDR3 DNA follows: TGTGCCAGCAGCACGGGGGGTTACAATGAGCAGTTCTTC. This sequence encodes CASSTGGYNEQFF.

This chain's CDR3 is CASSVTGIGEKLFF. The DNA of the CDR3 is TGTGCCAGCAGTGTAACAGGGATTGGCGAAAAACTGTTTTTT. This chain connects TRBV25-1 to TRBJ1-4, with D possibly matching TRBD1 (6 bases). Trimming took 4 bases from V and 8 from J, leaving 14 bases between them. In germline, CDR1 is MGHDK, CDR2 SYGVNS. The length of the CDR3 is 14 residues.

This chain links TRBV5-1 with TRBJ1-5, with unresolved D. CDR1 and CDR2 (germline): SGHRS, YFSETQ. This CDR3 contains 14 residues. The V gene lost 4 bases and the J gene lost 2 bases, with 10 bases spanning the gap. The CDR3 bases are TGCGCCAGCAGCCCGGATGGGGGCAATCAGCCCCAGCATTTT. Translated: CASSPDGGNQPQHF.

The chain recombines TRBV28 with TRBJ1-3; unclear D gene. Germline CDR1 is MDHEN and CDR2 is SYDVKM. This CDR3 spans 14 amino acids. The V end was cut by 6 bases, the J end by 0 bases, with 9 bases between. CDR3 in DNA: TGTGCCAGCAGCGACCGGATCTCTGGAAACACCATATATTTT. The encoded protein is CASSDRISGNTIYF.

The sample holds a few counts of this clone. V is TRBV10-3 and J is TRBJ1-1; perhaps TRBD1 as D (5 bases). The V and J ends lost 2 bases and 0 bases respectively, with 10 bases between them. The CDR3 consists of 15 residues. Germline V gene lookup returns CDR1 ENHRY and CDR2 SYGVKD. The CDR3 sequence: CAISEMVGVNTEAFF. The CDR3 nucleotides are TGTGCCATCAGTGAGATGGTGGGGGTGAACACTGAAGCTTTCTTT.

V and J are TRBV2 and TRBJ2-7; D is possibly TRBD1 (6 bases). V was trimmed by 11 bases and J by 1 base, leaving 12 bases between them. Germline V lookup: CDR1 SNHLY, CDR2 FYNNEI. The CDR3 has 12 residues. CDR3 in DNA: TGTGCCGTACACAGGGTTTCCTACGAGCAGTACTTC. This gives the protein CAVHRVSYEQYF.

This clone was counted a few times. The chain links TRBV7-8 to TRBJ1-1; D remains ambiguous. This CDR3 is built from 11 residues. The germline V gene has CDR1 SGHVS and CDR2 FQNEAQ. The germline V and J ends were trimmed by 4 bases and 7 bases, with 7 bases remaining between them. This CDR3 is CASSYQVEAFF. CDR3 in DNA: TGTGCCAGCAGCTATCAGGTTGAAGCTTTCTTT.

The J gene is TRBJ1-5, the V gene TRBV19; a possible D gene is TRBD1 (6 bases). The CDR3 contains 17 residues. Trimming took off 7 bases at V and 0 bases at J, with 19 bases between the two ends. CDR1 and CDR2 (germline): LNHDA, SQIVND (reference sequence). CDR3 protein: CASTGGLFKYSNQPQHF. CDR3 nucleotides: TGTGCCAGTACTGGGGGCCTTTTTAAGTATAGCAATCAGCCCCAGCATTTT.

This chain uses TRBV10-2 with TRBJ1-1; 9 bases map to TRBD1. The CDR3 is made up of 15 amino acids. From germline, CDR1 is WSHSY and CDR2 SAAADI. After removal of 4 bases from V and 3 bases from J, the junction contained 6 bases not matched to a gene. Here the CDR3 DNA reads TGCGCCAGCAGTGGCTTTGACAGGGGGTACACTGAAGCTTTCTTT. Encoded protein: CASSGFDRGYTEAFF.

V and J are TRBV27 and TRBJ2-7, with a weak D call TRBD2 (6 bases). This CDR3 contains 14 residues. Per the germline V gene, CDR1 is MNHEY and CDR2 is SMNVEV (reference sequence). V gave up 3 bases and J gave up 3 bases, with 12 bases separating them. CDR3 sequence (DNA): TGTGCCAGCAGTTTCCGGACCGGGAGCTACGAGCAGTACTTC. Its protein product is CASSFRTGSYEQYF.

Only one count was recorded for this clone. The rearrangement links TRBV28 to TRBJ1-1; 7 nucleotides match TRBD1. Germline lookup yields CDR1 MDHEN and CDR2 SYDVKM. The CDR3 is 15 residues long. After removal of 6 bases from V and 2 bases from J, the junction contained 9 bases not matched to a gene. The CDR3 DNA reads TGTGCCAGCAGGATCCAGACAGGGTCTAACACTGAAGCTTTCTTT. Translating gives CASRIQTGSNTEAFF.

The rearrangement uses TRBV5-4 and TRBJ2-5; D is uncertain. The J call may be in error: the DNA end matches TRBJ2-7 better. The germline gives CDR1 SGHNT, CDR2 YYREEE (reference sequence). This CDR3 has 13 residues. The CDR3 loop reads CASSLDGLYEQYF. In nucleotides, the CDR3 is TGTGCCAGCAGCTTGGACGGGCTCTACGAGCAGTACTTC.

This clone appeared a few times. The rearrangement uses TRBV5-4 and TRBJ2-7, with TRBD1 matching 8 bases. V lost 3 bases, J lost 7 bases, and 9 bases stayed unmatched. Germline V gene data show CDR1 as SGHNT and CDR2 as YYREEE (reference sequence). This CDR3 has 14 residues. CDR3 coding DNA: TGTGCCAGCAGCTCCCCGGACAGGGCGTTGGAGCAGTACTTC. Protein sequence: CASSSPDRALEQYF.

In the case of this clone: Sequence at one end of the junction differs from germline and may be a read error. This same CDR3 is encoded by further DNA sequences in the sample. The chain links TRBV9 to TRBJ1-5, with D perhaps matching TRBD1 (5 bases). This CDR3 has 17 amino acids. The germline gives CDR1 SGDLS, CDR2 YYNGEE. The CDR3 spells CASSVGAGVYSNQPQHF. As DNA, the CDR3 is TGTGCCAGCAGTGTAGGGGCAGGAGTTTATAGCAATCAGCCCCAGCATTTT.

The gene calls are TRBV29-1 and TRBJ2-1, with a possible D match to TRBD1 (6 bases). Trimming cost V 6 bases and J 5 bases, with 11 bases left between them. The CDR3 is 12 amino acids. From germline, CDR1 is SQVTM and CDR2 ANQGSEA. The CDR3: CSVPGAHNEQFF. CDR3 DNA sequence: TGCAGCGTGCCAGGGGCGCACAATGAGCAGTTCTTC.

V and J are TRBV2 and TRBJ1-1; D is unresolved. V dropped 8 bases and J dropped 6 bases, with 13 bases sitting between them. CDR3 size: 12 residues. Germline V CDR1 and CDR2: SNHLY, FYNNEI. Here the CDR3 DNA reads TGTGCCAGCGTACGTGGATACGCTGAAGCTTTCTTT. Translation gives CASVRGYAEAFF.

This clone was detected only once. This sequence joins TRBV19 and TRBJ2-7; no definite D call. The germline V and J ends were trimmed by 4 bases and 3 bases, with 13 bases remaining between them. The CDR3 totals 14 residues. Germline CDR1 and CDR2: LNHDA and SQIVND (reference sequence). The CDR3 reads CASSRTVQLYEQYF. Written as DNA, the CDR3 is TGTGCCAGTAGTAGGACGGTACAACTCTACGAGCAGTACTTC.

The chain employs TRBV9 and TRBJ1-5, with D maybe TRBD1 (5 bases). Trimming cost V 0 bases and J 1 base, with 5 bases left between them. Germline V gives CDR1 SGDLS, CDR2 YYNGEE. CDR3 length equals 14 residues. The CDR3 loop is CASSVGQSNQPQHF. Written as DNA, the CDR3 is TGTGCCAGCAGCGTAGGACAGAGCAATCAGCCCCAGCATTTT.

CDR3 sequence (DNA): TGTGCCAGCAGTTCCCCACGGGACTTTCTGAACACTGAAGCTTTCTTT. This codes for CASSSPRDFLNTEAFF. The V gene is TRBV6-6, the J gene TRBJ1-1, with TRBD1 as a possible D gene (5 bases). This CDR3 is built from 16 residues. Trimming left V 4 bases short and J 0 bases short, with 15 bases between. CDR1 and CDR2 (germline): MNHNY, SVGAGI (reference sequence).

The chain combines TRBV9 with TRBJ2-2; 7 bases match TRBD2. From germline, CDR1 is SGDLS and CDR2 YYNGEE. This CDR3 is built from 13 residues. After removal of 3 bases from V and 7 bases from J, the junction contained 3 bases not matched to a gene. The CDR3 loop reads CASSDGRGGELFF. CDR3 DNA sequence: TGTGCCAGCAGCGATGGGAGGGGCGGGGAGCTGTTTTTT. The entire variable domain, with the rest obtained from reference TRBV9 and TRBJ2-2, is as follows: DSGVTQTPKHLITATGQRVTLRCSPRSGDLSVYWYQQSLDQGLQFLIQYYNGEERAKGNILERFSAQQFPDLHSELNLSSLELGDSALYFCASSDGRGGELFFGEGSRLTVL.

This clone was seen once. The chain is built from TRBV5-1 and TRBJ2-7; D remains ambiguous. This CDR3 comprises 15 residues. Germline V gives CDR1 SGHRS, CDR2 YFSETQ. V lost 2 bases and J lost 0, with 12 bases in between. CDR3 amino acids: CASSFATASSYEQYF. The CDR3 DNA sequence: TGCGCCAGCAGCTTTGCAACAGCAAGCTCCTACGAGCAGTACTTC.

J is TRBJ1-1 and V is TRBV19; D remains unclear. Germline lookup yields CDR1 LNHDA and CDR2 SQIVND (reference sequence). Trimming pared 3 bases from V and 11 bases from J, leaving 13 bases between. CDR3 length: 12 amino acids. CDR3 DNA: TGTGCCAGTAGTATCGGATCAATTCGGGCTTTCTTT. It specifies CASSIGSIRAFF.

The chain carries TRBV7-8 and TRBJ1-4, with 9 bases identical to TRBD1. Germline-derived CDR1 and CDR2 are SGHVS and FQNEAQ. V shed 3 bases and J 3 bases; nucleotides not matched to a gene: 8. The CDR3 is 17 amino acids. The CDR3 nucleotides read TGTGCCAGCAGCTTCCGGGACAGGGAGCGGGCTAATGAAAAACTGTTTTTT. Translating it yields CASSFRDRERANEKLFF. The full variable domain, rest sourced from reference TRBV7-8 and TRBJ1-4, is GAGVSQSPRYKVAKRGQDVALRCDPISGHVSLFWYQQALGQGPEFLTYFQNEAQLDKSGLPSDRFFAERPEGSVSTLKIQRTQQEDSAVYLCASSFRDRERANEKLFFGSGTQLSVL.